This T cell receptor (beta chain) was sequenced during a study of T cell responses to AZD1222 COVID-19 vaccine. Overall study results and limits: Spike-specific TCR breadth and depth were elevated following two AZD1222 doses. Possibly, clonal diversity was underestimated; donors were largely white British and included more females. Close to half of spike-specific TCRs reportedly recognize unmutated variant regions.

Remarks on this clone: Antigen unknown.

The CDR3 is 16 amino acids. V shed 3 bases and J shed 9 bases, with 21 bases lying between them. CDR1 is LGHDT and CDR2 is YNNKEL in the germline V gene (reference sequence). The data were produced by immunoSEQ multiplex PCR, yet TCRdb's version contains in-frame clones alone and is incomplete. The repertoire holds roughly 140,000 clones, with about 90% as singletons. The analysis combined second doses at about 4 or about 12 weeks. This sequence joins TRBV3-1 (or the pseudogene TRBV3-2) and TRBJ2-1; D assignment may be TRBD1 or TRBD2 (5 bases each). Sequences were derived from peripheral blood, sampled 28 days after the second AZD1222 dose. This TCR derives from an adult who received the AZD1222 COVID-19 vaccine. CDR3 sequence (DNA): TGTGCCAGCAGCCAGGGGCCGGGACCCAACCGGGGTGAGCAGTTCTTC. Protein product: CASSQGPGPNRGEQFF.